What follows are 21 T cell receptor beta chains derived from one specimen sequenced in a study of blood T cell repertoires in COVID-19. The data were produced by immunoSEQ multiplex PCR, yet TCRdb's version contains in-frame clones alone and is incomplete. In the table there are hundreds of thousands of clones, 88% of which are singletons. Sequencing input: PBMCs or T cells enriched from blood (not recorded which). Every receptor here comes from a woman aged 25 to 39 who had recovered from COVID-19.

The chain uses TRBV14 and TRBJ1-4; D possibly corresponds to TRBD1 (5 bases). The V gene lost 4 bases and the J gene lost 4 bases, with 13 bases spanning the gap. Germline CDR1 SGHDN, CDR2 FVKESK. The CDR3 covers 15 residues. The DNA for the CDR3 is TGTGCCAGCAGCCCCCAGGGTTTGGGTAATGAAAAACTGTTTTTT. Residues: CASSPQGLGNEKLFF.

The chain carries TRBV6-5 and TRBJ2-7; 14 bases map to TRBD2. CDR3 length equals 15 residues. Trimming at V came to 8 bases and at J to 6 bases, leaving 9 bases not matched to a gene. Germline V CDR1 and CDR2: MNHEY, SVGAGI. CDR3 sequence reads: CASGKGLAGVSEQYF. CDR3 sequence (DNA): TGTGCCAGCGGGAAGGGACTAGCGGGAGTTTCCGAGCAGTACTTC.

This chain links TRBV7-2 with TRBJ1-4; D possibly corresponds to TRBD1 (5 bases). The CDR3 extends over 14 amino acids. The germline gives CDR1 SGHTA, CDR2 FQGNSA. The ends were cut back, 5 bases at V and 5 bases at J, with 12 bases in the middle. DNA of the CDR3: TGTGCCAGCAGCCCAGGGTTTGGAAATGAAAAACTGTTTTTT. Translating gives CASSPGFGNEKLFF.

The chain combines TRBV10-3 with TRBJ2-7; 7 bases align to TRBD1. The CDR3 has 12 residues. V shed 2 bases and J 11 bases; nucleotides not matched to a gene: 6. The germline gives CDR1 ENHRY, CDR2 SYGVKD. The CDR3 protein is CAISERDREKYF. In nucleotides, the CDR3 is TGTGCCATCAGTGAGCGAGACAGGGAGAAGTACTTC.

The J gene is TRBJ1-3, the V gene TRBV30, with a tentative D call TRBD1 (5 bases). V was shortened by 5 bases and J by 0 bases, with 5 bases between the two germline ends. The CDR3 length is 12 residues. Germline CDR1 is GTSNPN and CDR2 is SVGIG (reference sequence). CDR3 DNA: TGTGCCTGGGGACACTCTGGAAACACCATATATTTT. Protein: CAWGHSGNTIYF.

V gene TRBV7-9 combines with J gene TRBJ1-2; 7 bases match TRBD1. Trimming cost V 3 bases and J 1 base; bases outside gene matches: 2. The CDR3 is made up of 14 amino acids. Looked up from germline, CDR1 is SEHNR and CDR2 is FQNEAQ (reference sequence). The DNA for the CDR3 is TGTGCCAGCAGCTTGGGACAGCTTAACTATGGCTACACCTTC. It specifies CASSLGQLNYGYTF.

This clone showed up just once. V and J are TRBV9 and TRBJ1-3, with TRBD1 identical over 9 bases. Germline-derived CDR1 and CDR2 are SGDLS and YYNGEE. This CDR3 spans 15 amino acids. V was clipped by 3 bases and J by 2 bases; unmatched bases: 3. DNA for the CDR3: TGTGCCAGCAGCGGACAGGGGGGAACTGGAAACACCATATATTTT. Protein product: CASSGQGGTGNTIYF.

The chain employs TRBV2 and TRBJ1-2; possibly TRBD1 for D (6 bases). CDR1 is SNHLY and CDR2 is FYNNEI in the germline V gene. This CDR3 is 13 amino acids long. V lost 10 bases and J lost 2, with 14 bases in between. The CDR3 loop is CATPGGRNYGYTF. CDR3 in DNA: TGTGCCACTCCGGGGGGCCGGAACTATGGCTACACCTTC.

The chain couples TRBV27 to TRBJ2-7; 7 bases map to TRBD1. The CDR3 has 14 amino acids. After removal of 10 bases from V and 7 bases from J, the junction contained 16 bases not matched to a gene. CDR1 and CDR2 (germline): MNHEY, SMNVEV (reference sequence). CDR3 region: CATRDSPPFVEQYF. DNA of the CDR3: TGTGCCACCCGGGACAGTCCCCCCTTCGTGGAGCAGTACTTC.

This sequence joins TRBV5-1 and TRBJ1-1, with no clear D. Germline lookup yields CDR1 SGHRS and CDR2 YFSETQ. Trimming shortened V by 3 bases and J by 11 bases, and 11 bases separated the two germline ends. CDR3 size: 11 residues. CDR3: CASSSGLGAFF. The CDR3 nucleotides are TGCGCCAGCAGCTCAGGACTTGGGGCTTTCTTT.

The chain is built from TRBV11-2 and TRBJ2-7, with D perhaps matching TRBD2 (5 bases). The CDR3 covers 13 residues. Germline lookup yields CDR1 SGHAT and CDR2 FQNNGV. V was cut by 5 bases and J by 0 bases, with 8 bases left in between. CDR3 in amino acids: CASSRRDSYEQYF. As DNA, the CDR3 is TGTGCCAGCAGCCGCCGGGACTCCTACGAGCAGTACTTC.

This clone appeared once. The V call is TRBV18, the J call TRBJ2-5, with D possibly being TRBD2 (5 bases). V lost 1 base, J lost 0 bases, and 15 bases lay in between. Germline loops: CDR1 KGHSH, CDR2 LQKENI. The CDR3 is 17 amino acids. The CDR3 loop reads CASSPRFGVSYQETQYF. CDR3 DNA sequence: TGTGCCAGCTCACCACGATTCGGGGTATCATACCAAGAGACCCAGTACTTC.

In DNA form, the CDR3 reads TGTGCCAGCAGCGACGGTGTTAGTACTGAAGCTTTCTTT. Residues: CASSDGVSTEAFF. J is TRBJ1-1 and V is TRBV9; D is unresolved. CDR1 is SGDLS, CDR2 YYNGEE, per germline. Trimming stripped 3 bases from V and 5 bases from J, with 11 bases between. This CDR3 is built from 13 residues.

The CDR3 sequence is CASSQERQGRSAGNTIYF. In DNA form, the CDR3 reads TGTGCCAGCAGCCAAGAAAGGCAGGGAAGGTCAGCTGGAAACACCATATATTTT. V gene TRBV3-1 (or the pseudogene TRBV3-2) combines with J gene TRBJ1-3; weak D call: TRBD1 (5 bases). Trimming shortened V by 0 bases and J by 2 bases, and 17 bases separated the two germline ends. Looked up from germline, CDR1 is LGHDT and CDR2 is YNNKEL (reference sequence). This CDR3 contains 18 residues.

On this clone itself: Other DNA sequences in the same sample also yield this CDR3. This chain links TRBV9 with TRBJ2-3, with D hard to call. Germline V gives CDR1 SGDLS, CDR2 YYNGEE. CDR3 length equals 15 residues. Trimming removed 0 bases at V and 0 bases at J, with 8 bases between. This CDR3 is CASSVARSSTDTQYF. The CDR3 region has the DNA TGTGCCAGCAGCGTAGCGCGGAGTAGCACAGATACGCAGTATTTT.

This chain joins TRBV7-2 and TRBJ1-2; the D is unclear. This CDR3 is built from 13 residues. V was clipped by 0 bases and J by 5 bases, with 7 bases between them. CDR1 and CDR2 (germline): SGHTA, FQGNSA. CDR3: CASSLASSYGYTF. CDR3 nucleotides: TGTGCCAGCAGCTTAGCCAGTTCATATGGCTACACCTTC.

For this clone: The junction departs from the called germline gene at one end, perhaps through a read error. The chain uses TRBV18 and TRBJ1-2, with 7 bases fitting TRBD1. This CDR3 contains 11 residues. In germline, CDR1 is KGHSH, CDR2 LQKENI. The CDR3 reads CASSPGGQSIF. In DNA form, the CDR3 reads TGTGCCAGCTCACCGGGGGGACAGAGTATCTTC.

This sequence joins TRBV24-1 and TRBJ2-1, with 9 nucleotides matching TRBD1. Losses at the gene ends were 7 bases for V and 3 bases for J; bases not matched to a gene: 9. CDR1 and CDR2 from the germline V gene are KGHDR and SFDVKD. CDR3 length: 16 residues. CDR3 residues: CATSSTGTGYYNEQFF. CDR3 coding DNA: TGTGCCACCAGCAGTACCGGGACAGGGTACTACAATGAGCAGTTCTTC.

The chain joins TRBV3-1 (or the pseudogene TRBV3-2) to TRBJ2-5; 12 nucleotides line up with TRBD2. The ends lost 2 bases at V and 5 bases at J; junction bases unmatched: 3. The CDR3 consists of 15 residues. CDR1 LGHDT and CDR2 YNNKEL come from the germline V gene (reference sequence). CDR3 loop: CASSQSSGGAETQYF. For the CDR3, the DNA is TGTGCCAGCAGCCAATCTAGCGGGGGGGCGGAGACCCAGTACTTC.

The chain joins TRBV28 to TRBJ2-7; TRBD2 aligns across 8 bases. The CDR3 is 17 residues long. J gave up 2 bases and V 6 bases, and 15 bases lay outside the gene matches. In germline, CDR1 is MDHEN, CDR2 SYDVKM. DNA of the CDR3: TGTGCCAGCAGCTCCCTCCTGGAGCGGGAGTCCCCCTACGAGCAGTACTTC. Protein: CASSSLLERESPYEQYF.

This rearrangement joins TRBV27 to TRBJ2-1; 10 bases align to TRBD2. V gave up 6 bases and J gave up 6 bases; unmatched junction bases: 11. The CDR3 totals 16 residues. The germline V gene encodes CDR1 MNHEY and CDR2 SMNVEV (reference sequence). CDR3 residues: CASSFGLAGVSNEQFF. The CDR3 coding sequence is TGTGCCAGCAGCTTTGGCCTAGCGGGAGTGTCCAATGAGCAGTTCTTC.